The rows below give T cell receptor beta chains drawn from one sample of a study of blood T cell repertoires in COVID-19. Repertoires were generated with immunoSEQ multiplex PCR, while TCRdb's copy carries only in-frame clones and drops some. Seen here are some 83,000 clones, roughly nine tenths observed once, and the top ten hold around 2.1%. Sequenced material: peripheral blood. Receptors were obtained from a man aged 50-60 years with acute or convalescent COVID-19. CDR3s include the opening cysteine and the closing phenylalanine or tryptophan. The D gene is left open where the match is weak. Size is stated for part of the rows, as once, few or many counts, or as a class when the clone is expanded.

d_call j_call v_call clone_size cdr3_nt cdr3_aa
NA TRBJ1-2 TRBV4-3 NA TGCGCCAGCAGCCAAGATATTTCCTATGGCTACACCTTC CASSQDISYGYTF
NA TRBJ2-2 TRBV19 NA TGTGCCAGTAGCGGGGACACCGGGGAGCTGTTTTTT CASSGDTGELFF
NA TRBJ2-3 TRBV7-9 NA TGTGCCAGCAGCCCAACAACAGGTTCCCCCCCAGATACGCAGTATTTT CASSPTTGSPPDTQYF
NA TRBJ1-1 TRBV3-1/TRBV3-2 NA TGTGCCAGCAGCCAAGGAACCAGGGGCAACACTGAAGCTTTCTTT CASSQGTRGNTEAFF
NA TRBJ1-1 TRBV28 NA TGTGCCAGCAGTTTACCGCTTCGGGGTACTGAAGCTTTCTTT CASSLPLRGTEAFF
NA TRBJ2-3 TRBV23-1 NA TGCGCCAGTTTGGGCCCTTCAAGAGATACGCAGTATTTT CASLGPSRDTQYF
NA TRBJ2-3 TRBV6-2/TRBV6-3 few TGTGCCAGCAGTTACGTCAGGCCAACAGATACGCAGTATTTT CASSYVRPTDTQYF
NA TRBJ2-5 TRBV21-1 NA TGTGCCAGCAGAAAAAGGGCGGGGGCTAGCGGGGGTGAGACCCAGTACTTC CASRKRAGASGGETQYF
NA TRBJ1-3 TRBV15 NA TGTGCCACCAGCATCCACAGTGATCCTGGAAACACCATATATTTT CATSIHSDPGNTIYF
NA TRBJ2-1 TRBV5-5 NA TGTGCCAGCAGCAGGGGGGGACTCCGGACCTTTAATGAGCAGTTCTTC CASSRGGLRTFNEQFF
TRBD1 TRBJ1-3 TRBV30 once TGTGCCTGGAGTGCAGGGGGGTCTGGAAACACCATATATTTT CAWSAGGSGNTIYF
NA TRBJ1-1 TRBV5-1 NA TGCGCCAGCAGCTTGGGAACCCTGGGGGGGGGTACTGAAGCTTTCTTT CASSLGTLGGGTEAFF
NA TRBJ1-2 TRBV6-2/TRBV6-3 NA TGTGCCAGCAGTTCGTACGTGGAGGGAACCCACTATGGCTACACCTTC CASSSYVEGTHYGYTF
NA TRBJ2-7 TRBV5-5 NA TGTGCCAGCAGCGCCGGGTACGAGCAGTACTTC CASSAGYEQYF
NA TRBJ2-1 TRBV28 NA TGTGCCAGCAGGGAGTCGAGCTCCTACAATGAGCAGTTCTTC CASRESSSYNEQFF
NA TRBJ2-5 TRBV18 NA TGTGCCAGCTCACCATCCAGGGCTGAGACCCAGTACTTC CASSPSRAETQYF
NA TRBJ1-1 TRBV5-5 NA TGTGCCAGCAGCTTGGACCTAGTCAGAACGAACACTGAAGCTTTCTTT CASSLDLVRTNTEAFF
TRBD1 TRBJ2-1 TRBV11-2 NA TGTGCCAGCAGCTTATTACAGGGGCCATACAATGAGCAGTTCTTC CASSLLQGPYNEQFF
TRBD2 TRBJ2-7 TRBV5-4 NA TGTGCCAGCAGCTCGTCCGGGACTAACTACGAGCAGTACTTC CASSSSGTNYEQYF
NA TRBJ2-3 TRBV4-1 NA TGCGCCAGCTCGGTACAGGCACTCACAGATACGCAGTATTTT CASSVQALTDTQYF
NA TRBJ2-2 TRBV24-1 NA TGTGCCACCAGTGATCCCCATCTCGGGGCGAACACCGGGGAGCTGTTTTTT CATSDPHLGANTGELFF
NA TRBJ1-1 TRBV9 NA TGTGCCAGCACCAAAAATGCGGGGGCCCAACTCACTCAAGCTTTCTTT CASTKNAGAQLTQAFF
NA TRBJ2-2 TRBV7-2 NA TGTGCCAGCAGCTTATTTGGGGGCGCGAACACCGGGGAGCTGTTTTTT CASSLFGGANTGELFF
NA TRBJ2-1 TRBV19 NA TGTGCCACACAGGGTCCGGTCGGTGAGCAGTTCTTC CATQGPVGEQFF
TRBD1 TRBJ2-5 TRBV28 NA TGTGCCAGCAGTACGGACAGGGAAGAGACCCAGTACTTC CASSTDREETQYF
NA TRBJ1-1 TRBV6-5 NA TGTGCCAGCACCTTACATGAAGCTTTCTTT CASTLHEAFF
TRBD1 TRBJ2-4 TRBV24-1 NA TGTGCCACCAGTGATGGAACGGACAGGGGAATCAAAAACATTCAGTACTTC CATSDGTDRGIKNIQYF
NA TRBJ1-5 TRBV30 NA TGTGCCTGGGGAACAGGAGATAATCAGCCCCAGCATTTT CAWGTGDNQPQHF
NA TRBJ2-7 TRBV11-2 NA TGTGCCAGCAGCTTAGTGGCAGGGGACGACGAGCAGTACTTC CASSLVAGDDEQYF
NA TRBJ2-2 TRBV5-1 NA TGCGCCAGCAGTCCTACCGGCCAGGGCACCGGGGAGCTGTTTTTT CASSPTGQGTGELFF
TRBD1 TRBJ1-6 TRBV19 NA TGTGCCACCCGACGGACAGGGTCTAATTCACCCCTCCACTTT CATRRTGSNSPLHF
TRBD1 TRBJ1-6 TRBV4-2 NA TGTGCCAGCAGCCAAACAGGGGAGAATTCACCCCTCCACTTT CASSQTGENSPLHF
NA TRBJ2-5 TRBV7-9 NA TGTGCCAGCAGCTTTTGGGCGTTCCAAGAGACCCAGTACTTC CASSFWAFQETQYF
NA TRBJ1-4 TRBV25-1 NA TGTGCCAGCAGTGAATACCCCCAGGCCTCAACTAATGAAAAACTGTTTTTT CASSEYPQASTNEKLFF
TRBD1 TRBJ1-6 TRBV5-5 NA TGTGCCAGCAGCTTAGGACAGGGGAATTATAATTCACCCCTCCACTTT CASSLGQGNYNSPLHF
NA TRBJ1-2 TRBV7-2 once TGTGCCAGCAGCTTCCTGCCCGACAGCCCAACGGGTGGCTACACCTTC CASSFLPDSPTGGYTF
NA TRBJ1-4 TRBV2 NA TGTGCCAGCACCCTAGGGGAGGGGCAGAATGAAAAACTGTTTTTT CASTLGEGQNEKLFF
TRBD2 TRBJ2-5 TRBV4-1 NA TGCGCCAGCAGCCAGCTACCCGGGGGGGAAGAGACCCAGTACTTC CASSQLPGGEETQYF
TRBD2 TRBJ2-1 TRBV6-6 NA TGTGCCAGCAGTCCGCGGGGGGCGCCCTACAATGAGCAGTTCTTC CASSPRGAPYNEQFF
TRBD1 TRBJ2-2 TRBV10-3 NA TGTGCCACGGGACAGATCGGGGAGCTGTTTTTT CATGQIGELFF
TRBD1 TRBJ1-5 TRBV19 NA TGTGCCAGTAACCAACAGGGGGTGAATCAGCCCCAGCATTTT CASNQQGVNQPQHF
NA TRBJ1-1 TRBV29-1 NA TGCAGCGTTGACAGGGCGAACACTGAAGCTTTCTTT CSVDRANTEAFF
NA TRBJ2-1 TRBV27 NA TGTGCCAGCAGTTTATTTGTCGAGGGGGATGAGCAGTTCTTC CASSLFVEGDEQFF
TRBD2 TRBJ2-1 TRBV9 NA TGTGCCAGCAGCGTAGGGGCCGAGTCTAGCGGGGGGAAACACAATGAGCAGTTCTTC CASSVGAESSGGKHNEQFF
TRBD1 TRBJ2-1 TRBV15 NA TGTGCCACCAGCAGGGGACAGGGAAGAAATTTCTTC CATSRGQGRNFF